This is a list of T cell receptor beta chains from one sample in a study of blood T cells in healthy people across ages. TCRdb re-derived calls from the 5' RACE reads in MiXCR, one entry per CDR3 protein. The sample has some 1.7 million distinct CDR3 sequences; roughly 27% are singletons. Sequenced input: blood. These TCRs come from a woman aged 25 to 39 in good health. The CDR3 runs from the conserved cysteine through the conserved F or W. D genes are given only for firm matches. Part of the rows lack a size; the others show once, few, many or a class for expanded clones.

d_call: TRBD2; v_call: TRBV20-1; clone_size: many; j_call: TRBJ2-7; cdr3_length: 15; cdr3_aa: CSATGFGGSWYEQYF; cdr3_nt: TGCAGTGCTACCGGCTTTGGCGGGAGTTGGTACGAGCAGTACTTC
d_call: -; v_call: TRBV5-1; clone_size: -; j_call: TRBJ2-2; cdr3_length: 14; cdr3_aa: CASSIRESTGELFF; cdr3_nt: TGCGCCAGCAGCATACGGGAATCCACCGGGGAGCTGTTTTTT
d_call: TRBD2; v_call: TRBV3-1; clone_size: -; j_call: TRBJ2-1; cdr3_length: 16; cdr3_aa: CASSQGLASSYNEQFF; cdr3_nt: TGTGCCAGCAGCCAAGGACTAGCGAGCTCCTACAATGAGCAGTTCTTC
d_call: -; v_call: TRBV6-2/TRBV6-3; clone_size: few; j_call: TRBJ2-7; cdr3_length: 14; cdr3_aa: CASSTDWAIYEQYF; cdr3_nt: TGTGCCAGCAGTACGGACTGGGCGATCTACGAGCAGTACTTC
d_call: TRBD2; v_call: TRBV24-1; clone_size: many; j_call: TRBJ2-7; cdr3_length: 13; cdr3_aa: CATSASGGLEQYF; cdr3_nt: TGTGCCACCAGTGCTTCGGGAGGGCTCGAGCAGTACTTC
d_call: -; v_call: TRBV29-1; clone_size: few; j_call: TRBJ2-1; cdr3_length: 14; cdr3_aa: CSVLRRADYNEQFF; cdr3_nt: TGCAGCGTGCTGAGGCGGGCAGATTACAATGAGCAGTTCTTC
d_call: -; v_call: TRBV24-1; clone_size: many; j_call: TRBJ2-1; cdr3_length: 13; cdr3_aa: CATRERPNNEQFF; cdr3_nt: TGTGCCACCCGGGAGAGACCCAACAATGAACAGTTCTTC
d_call: TRBD2; v_call: TRBV5-1; clone_size: few; j_call: TRBJ2-7; cdr3_length: 15; cdr3_aa: CASTPGLAGANEQYF; cdr3_nt: TGCGCCAGCACCCCAGGACTAGCGGGGGCGAACGAGCAGTACTTC
d_call: TRBD1; v_call: TRBV4-3; clone_size: -; j_call: TRBJ2-1; cdr3_length: 15; cdr3_aa: CASSPRQGLRDEQFF; cdr3_nt: TGCGCCAGCAGCCCGCGACAGGGGCTTCGGGATGAGCAGTTCTTC
d_call: TRBD1; v_call: TRBV12-3/TRBV12-4; clone_size: -; j_call: TRBJ1-5; cdr3_length: 15; cdr3_aa: CASSPDRLPNQPQHF; cdr3_nt: TGTGCCAGCAGTCCGGACAGGCTCCCCAATCAGCCCCAGCATTTT
d_call: -; v_call: TRBV7-2; clone_size: few; j_call: TRBJ2-3; cdr3_length: 13; cdr3_aa: CASSFGLGTTQYF; cdr3_nt: TGTGCCAGCAGCTTCGGACTGGGAACGACACAGTATTTT
d_call: -; v_call: TRBV15; clone_size: -; j_call: TRBJ1-2; cdr3_length: 16; cdr3_aa: CATSRDGTGINYGHTF; cdr3_nt: TGTGCCACCAGCAGAGATGGTACAGGGATAAACTATGGCCACACCTTC
d_call: -; v_call: TRBV29-1; clone_size: many; j_call: TRBJ2-7; cdr3_length: 17; cdr3_aa: CSVCRQSLGTQLYEQYF; cdr3_nt: TGCAGCGTTTGTCGCCAGTCCCTCGGGACACAGCTCTACGAGCAGTACTTC
d_call: -; v_call: TRBV5-1; clone_size: -; j_call: TRBJ2-1; cdr3_length: 17; cdr3_aa: CASSFPPDSYSYNEQFF; cdr3_nt: TGCGCCAGCAGCTTCCCGCCGGACAGTTACTCCTACAATGAGCAGTTCTTC
d_call: TRBD2; v_call: TRBV5-1; clone_size: few; j_call: TRBJ2-3; cdr3_length: 16; cdr3_aa: CASSNLAGGGTDTQYF; cdr3_nt: TGCGCCAGCAGCAACTTAGCGGGGGGTGGCACAGATACGCAGTATTTT
d_call: -; v_call: TRBV29-1; clone_size: many; j_call: TRBJ2-7; cdr3_length: 13; cdr3_aa: CSVEGARAYEQYF; cdr3_nt: TGCAGCGTTGAAGGAGCCAGAGCCTACGAGCAGTACTTC
d_call: TRBD2; v_call: TRBV2; clone_size: many; j_call: TRBJ2-1; cdr3_length: 16; cdr3_aa: CASSPGTSGGYNEQFF; cdr3_nt: TGTGCCAGCAGTCCTGGGACTAGCGGGGGCTACAATGAGCAGTTCTTC
d_call: -; v_call: TRBV9; clone_size: few; j_call: TRBJ2-5; cdr3_length: 15; cdr3_aa: CASSEGGGLGETQYF; cdr3_nt: TGTGCCAGCAGCGAGGGGGGTGGTTTAGGAGAGACCCAGTACTTC
d_call: -; v_call: TRBV5-1; clone_size: many; j_call: TRBJ2-1; cdr3_length: 13; cdr3_aa: CASSLAVSNEQFF; cdr3_nt: TGCGCCAGCAGCTTGGCTGTTAGCAATGAGCAGTTCTTC
d_call: -; v_call: TRBV24-1; clone_size: -; j_call: TRBJ2-3; cdr3_length: 14; cdr3_aa: CATSEVSGTDTQYF; cdr3_nt: TGTGCCACCAGTGAGGTTAGCGGCACAGATACGCAGTATTTT
d_call: -; v_call: TRBV19; clone_size: -; j_call: TRBJ2-1; cdr3_length: 13; cdr3_aa: CASSIGQVDEQFF; cdr3_nt: TGTGCCAGTAGTATAGGACAGGTCGATGAGCAGTTCTTC
d_call: TRBD1; v_call: TRBV20-1; clone_size: many; j_call: TRBJ2-5; cdr3_length: 13; cdr3_aa: CSANMGQTETQYF; cdr3_nt: TGCAGTGCAAACATGGGACAGACGGAGACCCAGTACTTC